This paragraph covers one T cell receptor (beta chain) sequence. Its specificity is not known. Trimming removed 5 bases from V and 3 bases from J; junction bases left unmatched: 5. CDR3 length: 13 amino acids. The V gene's germline CDR1 is SQVTM and CDR2 ANQGSEA. These data come from a study of cytomegalovirus exposure and HLA in healthy donors. On the study more broadly: Earlier results showed roughly 120 million unique TCR beta sequences derived from around 170 million T cells.

Study observations and caveats: In a later analysis, roughly 17,000 TCR beta sequences were associated with HLA alleles at 0.05 false discovery rate. Trimming of TCR beta V- and J-genes showed a link, identified in a later analysis, to a missense DCLRE1C variant. Roughly even sequencing depth across donors was the assumption behind the presence/absence analyses.

The PCR made use of 60 Vbeta and 13 Jbeta primers. Using immunoSEQ multiplex PCR, the repertoire was profiled, and TCRdb retains in-frame clones only, with some absent. The sample lists approximately 200,000 clones; 79% were seen once. Material for sequencing was PBMCs. This receptor was obtained from a girl between 5 and 17 years old in good health and CMV-seropositive. The chain carries TRBV29-1 and TRBJ2-3, with TRBD1 matching over 7 bases. The CDR3 nucleotides read TGCAGCGTTAGGACAGGAGAAACAGATACGCAGTATTTT. Translation: CSVRTGETDTQYF.